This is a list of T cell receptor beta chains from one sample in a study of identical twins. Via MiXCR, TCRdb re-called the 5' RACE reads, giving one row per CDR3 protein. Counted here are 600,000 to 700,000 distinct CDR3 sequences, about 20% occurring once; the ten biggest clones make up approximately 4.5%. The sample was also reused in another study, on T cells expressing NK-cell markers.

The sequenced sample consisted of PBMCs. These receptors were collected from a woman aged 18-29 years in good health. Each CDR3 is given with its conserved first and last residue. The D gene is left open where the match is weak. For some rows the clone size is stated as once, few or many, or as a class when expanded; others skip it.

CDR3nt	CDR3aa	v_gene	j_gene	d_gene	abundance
TGTGCCAGCAGCTTATTTTCAGGGGACCACAGCACCTTTAATTCACCCCTCCACTTT	CASSLFSGDHSTFNSPLHF	TRBV11-2	TRBJ1-6	NA	few
TGTGCCAGCAGCTCCCGTCCCGGGCAGACCTATGGCTACACCTTC	CASSSRPGQTYGYTF	TRBV11-3	TRBJ1-2	NA	NA
TGTGCCAGCAGCTTTAGGGGAATAGGGAGCAATCAGCCCCAGCATTTT	CASSFRGIGSNQPQHF	TRBV5-6	TRBJ1-5	NA	NA
TGTGCCAGCAGTTATGTAGTAGCGGGGGCTGAGCAGTTCTTC	CASSYVVAGAEQFF	TRBV6-2/TRBV6-3	TRBJ2-1	TRBD2	NA
TGCAGTGCTAGGAGCGGGACTAGCGGGAGCGGGGAGACCCAGTACTTC	CSARSGTSGSGETQYF	TRBV20-1	TRBJ2-5	TRBD2	NA
TGCGCCAGCAGCTTTACAGGGCACGAGCAGTACTTC	CASSFTGHEQYF	TRBV5-1	TRBJ2-7	NA	NA
TGTGCCAGCAGCGCAAGCGGGCCCTACAATGAGCAGTTCTTC	CASSASGPYNEQFF	TRBV5-6	TRBJ2-1	NA	many
TGCGCCAGCAGCTTGGTTGGCCCGAACCGGGAGACCCAGTACTTC	CASSLVGPNRETQYF	TRBV5-1	TRBJ2-5	NA	few
TGTGCCAGCAGCTTGGGCAGGGCGAGCTACAATGAGCAGTTCTTC	CASSLGRASYNEQFF	TRBV5-6	TRBJ2-1	NA	many
TGTGCCACAAGACAGGGGCGTGGGTTTGAGCAGTTCTTC	CATRQGRGFEQFF	TRBV21-1	TRBJ2-1	NA	NA
TGCAGTGGATCATTTGGTACCCCTAGCTCCTACGAGCAGTACTTC	CSGSFGTPSSYEQYF	TRBV20-1	TRBJ2-7	NA	few
TGCAGCGTTCTCGCTGTGGCCACTCGTGAGCAGTTCTTC	CSVLAVATREQFF	TRBV29-1	TRBJ2-1	NA	few
TGTGCCAGCAGCGCCGGGACAGGACCGCTGGAGCAGTACTTC	CASSAGTGPLEQYF	TRBV9	TRBJ2-7	TRBD1	few
TGTGCCAGCAGTCGACGGTACAACATCTACAATGAGCAGTTCTTC	CASSRRYNIYNEQFF	TRBV6-1	TRBJ2-1	NA	NA
TGCAGTGCTAGAAGGGACATGGCCTACGAGCAGTACTTC	CSARRDMAYEQYF	TRBV20-1	TRBJ2-7	NA	NA
TGCAGTGCTAGAGTTGGGAGTGCCTCCTACGAGCAGTACTTC	CSARVGSASYEQYF	TRBV20-1	TRBJ2-7	NA	few
TGTGCCAGCAGCGCCGGGACAGGGTTCACAGATACGCAGTATTTT	CASSAGTGFTDTQYF	TRBV9	TRBJ2-3	TRBD1	few
TGTGCCAGCGTCGGACAGGGGAGAGACGAGCAGTACTTC	CASVGQGRDEQYF	TRBV6-2/TRBV6-3	TRBJ2-7	TRBD1	NA
TGCAGTGCTAGAGCTAGCTACAATGAGCAGTTCTTC	CSARASYNEQFF	TRBV20-1	TRBJ2-1	NA	many
TGTGCCAGCAGCTTAGCTTGGGGTCAAGAGACCCAGTACTTC	CASSLAWGQETQYF	TRBV7-2	TRBJ2-5	NA	few
TGTGCCAGCAGCCTCGGACAGCTTAGCGAGCAGTACTTC	CASSLGQLSEQYF	TRBV3-1	TRBJ2-7	NA	few
TGTGCCAGCAGCCTACATGGTGATGAGCAGTTCTTC	CASSLHGDEQFF	TRBV7-9	TRBJ2-1	NA	few
TGCAGTGCGAGGGGGGGGACTAGCGGGGCACAAGATACGCAGTATTTT	CSARGGTSGAQDTQYF	TRBV20-1	TRBJ2-3	TRBD2	NA
TGCGCCAGCAGCGCCGGACTAGCGGGGTACACAGATACGCAGTATTTT	CASSAGLAGYTDTQYF	TRBV5-1	TRBJ2-3	TRBD2	NA
TGTGCCAGCAGCCGGTCTAGCGAAAACATTCAGTACTTC	CASSRSSENIQYF	TRBV3-1	TRBJ2-4	NA	few
TGTGCCAGCAGCTTGCAAGGGGCTAGCGAAGAGCCCCAGCATTTT	CASSLQGASEEPQHF	TRBV7-2	TRBJ1-5	NA	few
TGCAGTGCCGAGTACGAGCAGAACCTCCAAGAGACCCAGTACTTC	CSAEYEQNLQETQYF	TRBV20-1	TRBJ2-5	NA	many
TGTGCCAGCAGTTTTAACCAGGGAGGGTCCGAGCAGTACTTC	CASSFNQGGSEQYF	TRBV27	TRBJ2-7	TRBD2	few
TGTGCCAGCAGCTTAGAGGTGGCGGGAGGGACAGATACGCAGTATTTT	CASSLEVAGGTDTQYF	TRBV7-2	TRBJ2-3	TRBD2	NA
TGTGCCAGCAGTTCCAGGTACACTGAAGCTTTCTTT	CASSSRYTEAFF	TRBV6-5	TRBJ1-1	NA	NA
TGCAGTGCTAGAGGGCAGATTTCCTACGAGCAGTACTTC	CSARGQISYEQYF	TRBV20-1	TRBJ2-7	NA	NA
TGTGCCAGCAGCCAATTCTTTCAGAGAGGGAACTATGGCTACACCTTC	CASSQFFQRGNYGYTF	TRBV16	TRBJ1-2	NA	many
TGCAGTGCTAGGCCAAGATTGGGGCGGGGCGGGCCCAATACGCAGTATTTT	CSARPRLGRGGPNTQYF	TRBV20-1	TRBJ2-3	NA	few
TGCGCCAGCAGCCAAGCCCAAAGCGGGGAACTCTACAATGAGCAGTTCTTC	CASSQAQSGELYNEQFF	TRBV4-3	TRBJ2-1	TRBD2	NA
TGTGCCAGCAGTTTATCGGGACAGGGTGCAACCTACGAGCAGTACTTC	CASSLSGQGATYEQYF	TRBV28	TRBJ2-7	TRBD1	few
TGCAGTGCTAGAGAAGCGGGCCAAGAGCCCCAGCATTTT	CSAREAGQEPQHF	TRBV20-1	TRBJ1-5	NA	many
TGCAGTGCTAGAGTACGGGACAGGGCCTACGAGCAGTACTTC	CSARVRDRAYEQYF	TRBV20-1	TRBJ2-7	TRBD1	NA
TGTGCCAGCAGCCAAGATGAGCCAGTGAACACCGGGGAGCTGTTTTTT	CASSQDEPVNTGELFF	TRBV14	TRBJ2-2	NA	once
TGCAGTGCTAGAGGACAGAGGGATTCACCCCTCCACTTT	CSARGQRDSPLHF	TRBV20-1	TRBJ1-6	NA	NA
TGTGCCAGCAGCACAGCAAGATACAATGAGCAGTTCTTC	CASSTARYNEQFF	TRBV7-3	TRBJ2-1	NA	NA
TGTGCCTGGAGTGTACAGGTGGGGAGGACAGATACGCAGTATTTT	CAWSVQVGRTDTQYF	TRBV30	TRBJ2-3	NA	NA
TGCAGTGCTAGAGATCCAGGCCGGAGGACCCCCTACGAGCAGTACTTC	CSARDPGRRTPYEQYF	TRBV20-1	TRBJ2-7	NA	NA
TGTGCCAGCAGCCGAACCACACCCGACACAGATACGCAGTATTTT	CASSRTTPDTDTQYF	TRBV7-9	TRBJ2-3	NA	NA
TGTGCCAGCTCTCCTTTAGCGGGAGTGAGGGGAGAGACCCAGTACTTC	CASSPLAGVRGETQYF	TRBV18	TRBJ2-5	TRBD2	NA
TGTGCCAGCAGCCCGGGGGGCGCGAGGACTGAAGCTTTCTTT	CASSPGGARTEAFF	TRBV7-2	TRBJ1-1	NA	many
TGCAGTGCTAGAACCCCATCCCGGGACGGAACCTACGAGCAGTACTTC	CSARTPSRDGTYEQYF	TRBV20-1	TRBJ2-7	NA	many
TGTGCCAGCAGCCAAAGGGGGGACGGAACTGAAGCTTTCTTT	CASSQRGDGTEAFF	TRBV7-2	TRBJ1-1	NA	few
TGTGCCAGCAGCGCCGGGCCCCAACAAAATACGCAGTATTTT	CASSAGPQQNTQYF	TRBV7-3	TRBJ2-3	NA	NA
TGTGCCAGCAGCGAACAGGGGCGGCAAGAGACCCAGTACTTC	CASSEQGRQETQYF	TRBV11-3	TRBJ2-5	TRBD1	NA
TGTGCCAGCAGCTTAGAGGGGCACTATCAGCCCCAGCATTTT	CASSLEGHYQPQHF	TRBV7-2	TRBJ1-5	NA	few
TGCAGCGTTGATTCACGGACAGGAATTGAGCAGTTCTTC	CSVDSRTGIEQFF	TRBV29-1	TRBJ2-1	TRBD1	few
TGCAGTGCTAGAAAAACGGGACTCGCAGGTTCACCCCTCCACTTT	CSARKTGLAGSPLHF	TRBV20-1	TRBJ1-6	NA	NA
TGCGCCAGCAGCTTGGGTCTCACGGCAGCTCAAGAGACCCAGTACTTC	CASSLGLTAAQETQYF	TRBV5-1	TRBJ2-5	NA	NA
TGCAGTGCTCGCAAGACAGGGATTCAAGAGACCCAGTACTTC	CSARKTGIQETQYF	TRBV20-1	TRBJ2-5	TRBD1	NA
TGTGCCAGCAGTTTTACGACGGGAGTTCTATTCGAGCAGTACTTC	CASSFTTGVLFEQYF	TRBV12-3/TRBV12-4	TRBJ2-7	NA	NA